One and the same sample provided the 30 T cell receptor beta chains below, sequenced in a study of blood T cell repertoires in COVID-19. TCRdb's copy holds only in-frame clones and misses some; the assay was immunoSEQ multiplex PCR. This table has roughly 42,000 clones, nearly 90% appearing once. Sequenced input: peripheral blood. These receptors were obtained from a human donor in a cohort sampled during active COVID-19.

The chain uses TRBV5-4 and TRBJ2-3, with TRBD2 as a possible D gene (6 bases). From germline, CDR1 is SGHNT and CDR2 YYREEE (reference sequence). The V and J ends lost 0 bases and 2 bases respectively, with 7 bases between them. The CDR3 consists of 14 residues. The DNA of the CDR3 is TGTGCCAGCAGCTTGGGGGACTTCACAGATACGCAGTATTTT. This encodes CASSLGDFTDTQYF.

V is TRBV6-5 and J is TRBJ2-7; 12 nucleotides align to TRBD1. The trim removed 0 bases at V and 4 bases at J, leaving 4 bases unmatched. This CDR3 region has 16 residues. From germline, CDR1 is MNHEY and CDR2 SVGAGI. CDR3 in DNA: TGTGCCAGCAGTTACTCCGGGACAGGGGGCGCTTACGAGCAGTACTTC. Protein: CASSYSGTGGAYEQYF.

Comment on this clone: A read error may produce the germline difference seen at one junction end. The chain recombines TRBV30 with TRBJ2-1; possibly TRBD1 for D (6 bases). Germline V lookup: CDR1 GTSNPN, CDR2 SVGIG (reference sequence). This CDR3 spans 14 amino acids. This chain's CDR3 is CAWSVLLGADERLF. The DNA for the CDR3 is TGTGCTTGGAGTGTTCTGCTGGGGGCGGATGAGCGGCTCTTC. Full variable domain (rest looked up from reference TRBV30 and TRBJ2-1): SQTIHQWPATLVQPVGSPLSLECTVEGTSNPNLYWYRQAAGRGLQLLFYSVGIGQISSEVPQNLSASRPQDRQFILSSKKLLLSDSGFYLCAWSVLLGADERLFGPGTRLTVL.

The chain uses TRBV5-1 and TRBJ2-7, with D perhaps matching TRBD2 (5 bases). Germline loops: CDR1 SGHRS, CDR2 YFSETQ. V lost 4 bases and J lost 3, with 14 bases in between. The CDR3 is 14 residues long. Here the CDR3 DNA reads TGCGCCAGCAGCCGGTCCCGAGGGAGCTACGAGCAGTACTTC. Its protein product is CASSRSRGSYEQYF. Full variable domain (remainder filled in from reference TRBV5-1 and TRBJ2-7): KAGVTQTPRYLIKTRGQQVTLSCSPISGHRSVSWYQQTPGQGLQFLFEYFSETQRNKGNFPGRFSGRQFSNSRSEMNVSTLELGDSALYLCASSRSRGSYEQYFGPGTRLTVT.

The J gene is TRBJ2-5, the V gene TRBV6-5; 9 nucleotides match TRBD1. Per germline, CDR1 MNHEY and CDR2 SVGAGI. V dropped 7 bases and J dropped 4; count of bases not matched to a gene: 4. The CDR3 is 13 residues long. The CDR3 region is CASMRTGAETQYF. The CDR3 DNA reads TGTGCCAGCATGCGGACAGGGGCAGAGACCCAGTACTTC.

CDR3 in DNA: TGTGCCAGCAGTGTACCCCGGGACACTGGATCGAGACATAGCAATCAGCCCCAGCATTTT. Translated, it gives CASSVPRDTGSRHSNQPQHF. The chain couples TRBV9 to TRBJ1-5; weak D call: TRBD1 (6 bases). The CDR3 consists of 20 residues. With 5 bases removed from V and 0 bases from J, the gap between germline ends came to 27 bases. Germline CDR1 is SGDLS and CDR2 is YYNGEE.

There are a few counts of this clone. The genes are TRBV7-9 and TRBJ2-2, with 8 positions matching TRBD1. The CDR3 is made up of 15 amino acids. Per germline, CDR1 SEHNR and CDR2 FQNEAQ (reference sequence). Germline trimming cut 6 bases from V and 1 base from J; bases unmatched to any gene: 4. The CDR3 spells CASRLDRVNTGELFF. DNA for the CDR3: TGTGCCAGCAGGTTGGACAGGGTGAACACCGGGGAGCTGTTTTTT.

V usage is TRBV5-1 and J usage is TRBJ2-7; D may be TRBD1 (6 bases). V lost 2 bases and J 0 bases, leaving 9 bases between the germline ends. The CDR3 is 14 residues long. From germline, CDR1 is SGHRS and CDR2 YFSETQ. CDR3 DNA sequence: TGCGCCAGCAGCTTAGACAGGAGCTCCTACGAGCAGTACTTC. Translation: CASSLDRSSYEQYF. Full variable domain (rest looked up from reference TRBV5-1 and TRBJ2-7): KAGVTQTPRYLIKTRGQQVTLSCSPISGHRSVSWYQQTPGQGLQFLFEYFSETQRNKGNFPGRFSGRQFSNSRSEMNVSTLELGDSALYLCASSLDRSSYEQYFGPGTRLTVT.

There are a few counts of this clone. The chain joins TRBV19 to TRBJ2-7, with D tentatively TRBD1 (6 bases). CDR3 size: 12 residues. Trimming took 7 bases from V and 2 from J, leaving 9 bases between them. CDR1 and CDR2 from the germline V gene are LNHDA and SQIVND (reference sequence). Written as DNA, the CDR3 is TGTGCCAGTACAGGGACAACCTACGAGCAGTACTTC. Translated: CASTGTTYEQYF.

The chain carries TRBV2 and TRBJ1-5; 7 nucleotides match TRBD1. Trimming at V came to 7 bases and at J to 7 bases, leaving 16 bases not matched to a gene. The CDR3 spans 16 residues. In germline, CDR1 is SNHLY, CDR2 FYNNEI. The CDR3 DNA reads TGTGCCAGCAAGGTGGCAGGGGGTTTAGGAGACCAGCCCCAGCATTTT. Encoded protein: CASKVAGGLGDQPQHF.

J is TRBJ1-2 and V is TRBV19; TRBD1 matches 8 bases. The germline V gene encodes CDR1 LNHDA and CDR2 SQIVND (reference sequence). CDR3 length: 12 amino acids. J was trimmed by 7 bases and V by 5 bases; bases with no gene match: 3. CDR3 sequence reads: CASSADRGGYTF. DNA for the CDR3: TGTGCCAGTAGTGCAGACAGGGGTGGCTACACCTTC.

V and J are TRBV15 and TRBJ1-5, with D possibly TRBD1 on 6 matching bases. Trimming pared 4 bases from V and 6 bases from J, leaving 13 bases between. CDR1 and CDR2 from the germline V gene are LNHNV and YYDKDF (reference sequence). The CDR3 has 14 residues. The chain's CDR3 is CATSNPGAGQPQHF. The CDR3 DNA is TGTGCCACCAGCAACCCAGGGGCGGGTCAGCCCCAGCATTTT.

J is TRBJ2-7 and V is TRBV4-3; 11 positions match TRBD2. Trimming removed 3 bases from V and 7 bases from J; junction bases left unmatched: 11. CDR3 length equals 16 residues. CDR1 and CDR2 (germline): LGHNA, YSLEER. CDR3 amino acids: CASSQGSSRLAGEQYF. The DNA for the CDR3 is TGCGCCAGCAGCCAGGGATCCTCAAGACTAGCGGGGGAGCAGTACTTC.

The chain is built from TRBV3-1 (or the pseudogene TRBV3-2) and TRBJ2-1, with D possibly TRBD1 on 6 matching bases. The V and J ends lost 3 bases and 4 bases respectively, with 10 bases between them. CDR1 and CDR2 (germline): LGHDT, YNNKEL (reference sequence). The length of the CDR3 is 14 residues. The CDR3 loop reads CASSHLGQYNEQFF. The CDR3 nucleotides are TGTGCCAGCAGCCACCTCGGACAGTACAATGAGCAGTTCTTC.

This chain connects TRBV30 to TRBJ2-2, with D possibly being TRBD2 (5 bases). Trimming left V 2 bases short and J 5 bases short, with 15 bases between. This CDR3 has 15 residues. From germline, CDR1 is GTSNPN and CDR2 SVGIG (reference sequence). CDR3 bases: TGTGCCTGGAGTCGTGGTGGGAGTTCTACCGGGGAGCTGTTTTTT. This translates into CAWSRGGSSTGELFF.

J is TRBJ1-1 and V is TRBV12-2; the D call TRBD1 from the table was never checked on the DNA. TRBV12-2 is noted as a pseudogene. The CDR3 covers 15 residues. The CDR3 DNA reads TGTGCAAGTCGCTCAGATCCATGCATGAACACTGAAGCTTTCTTT. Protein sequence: CASRSDPCMNTEAFF.

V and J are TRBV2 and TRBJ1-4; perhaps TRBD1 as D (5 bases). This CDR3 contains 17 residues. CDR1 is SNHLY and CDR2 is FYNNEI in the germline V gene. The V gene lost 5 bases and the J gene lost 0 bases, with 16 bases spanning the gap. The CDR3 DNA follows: TGTGCCAGCAGTACAGACAGCGACCGCGCAACTAATGAAAAACTGTTTTTT. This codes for CASSTDSDRATNEKLFF.

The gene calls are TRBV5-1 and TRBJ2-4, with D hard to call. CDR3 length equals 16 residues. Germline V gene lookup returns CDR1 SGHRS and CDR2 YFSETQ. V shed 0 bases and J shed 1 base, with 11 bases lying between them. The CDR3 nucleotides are TGCGCCAGCAGCTTGGGAAGGCCCGGGGCCAAAAACATTCAGTACTTC. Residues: CASSLGRPGAKNIQYF.

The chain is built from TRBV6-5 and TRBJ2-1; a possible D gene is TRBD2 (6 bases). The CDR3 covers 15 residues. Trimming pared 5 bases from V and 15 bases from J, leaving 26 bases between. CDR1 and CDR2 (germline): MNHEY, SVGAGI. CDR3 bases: TGTGCCAGCAGTCCCCCCGGGAGTCAGTGGGGACCGTCGTTCTTC. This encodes CASSPPGSQWGPSFF.

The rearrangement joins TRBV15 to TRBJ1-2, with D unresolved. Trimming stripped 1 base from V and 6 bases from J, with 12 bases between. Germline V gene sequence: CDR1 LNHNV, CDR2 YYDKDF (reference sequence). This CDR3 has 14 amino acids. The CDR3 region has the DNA TGTGCCACCAGCAGAGCGAGAACAGCTCATGGCTACACCTTC. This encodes CATSRARTAHGYTF.

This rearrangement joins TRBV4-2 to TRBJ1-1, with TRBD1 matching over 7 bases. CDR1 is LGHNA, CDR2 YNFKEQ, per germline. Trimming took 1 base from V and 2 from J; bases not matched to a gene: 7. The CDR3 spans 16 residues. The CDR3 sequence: CASSQGLRDRNTEAFF. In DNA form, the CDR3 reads TGTGCCAGCAGCCAAGGTCTCCGGGACAGAAACACTGAAGCTTTCTTT.

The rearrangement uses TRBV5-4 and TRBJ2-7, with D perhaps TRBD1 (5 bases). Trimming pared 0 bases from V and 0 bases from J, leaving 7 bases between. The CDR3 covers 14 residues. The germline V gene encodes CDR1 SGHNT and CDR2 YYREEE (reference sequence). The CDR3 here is CASSLDRSSYEQYF. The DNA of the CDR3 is TGTGCCAGCAGCTTGGACAGGAGCTCCTACGAGCAGTACTTC. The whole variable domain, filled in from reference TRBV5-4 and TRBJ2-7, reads ETGVTQSPTHLIKTRGQQVTLRCSSQSGHNTVSWYQQALGQGPQFIFQYYREEENGRGNFPPRFSGLQFPNYSSELNVNALELDDSALYLCASSLDRSSYEQYFGPGTRLTVT.

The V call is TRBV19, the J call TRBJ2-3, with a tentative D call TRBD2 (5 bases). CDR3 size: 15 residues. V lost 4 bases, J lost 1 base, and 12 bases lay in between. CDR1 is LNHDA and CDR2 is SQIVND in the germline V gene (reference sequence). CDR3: CASSTRRSGTDTQYF. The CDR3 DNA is TGTGCCAGTAGTACCCGGAGGTCCGGCACAGATACGCAGTATTTT.

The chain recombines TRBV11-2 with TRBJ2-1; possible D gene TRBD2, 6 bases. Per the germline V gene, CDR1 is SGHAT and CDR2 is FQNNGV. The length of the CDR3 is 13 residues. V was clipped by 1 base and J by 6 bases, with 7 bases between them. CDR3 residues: CASSLGLVNEQFF. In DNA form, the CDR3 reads TGTGCCAGCAGCTTAGGACTAGTCAATGAGCAGTTCTTC.

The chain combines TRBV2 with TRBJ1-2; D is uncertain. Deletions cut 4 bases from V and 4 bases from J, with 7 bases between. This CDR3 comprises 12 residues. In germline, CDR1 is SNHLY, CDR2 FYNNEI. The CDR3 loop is CASSAGIYGYTF. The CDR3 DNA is TGTGCCAGCAGTGCAGGCATCTATGGCTACACCTTC. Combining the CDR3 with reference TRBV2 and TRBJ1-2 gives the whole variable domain EPEVTQTPSHQVTQMGQEVILRCVPISNHLYFYWYRQILGQKVEFLVSFYNNEISEKSEIFDDQFSVERPDGSNFTLKIRSTKLEDSAMYFCASSAGIYGYTFGSGTRLTVV.

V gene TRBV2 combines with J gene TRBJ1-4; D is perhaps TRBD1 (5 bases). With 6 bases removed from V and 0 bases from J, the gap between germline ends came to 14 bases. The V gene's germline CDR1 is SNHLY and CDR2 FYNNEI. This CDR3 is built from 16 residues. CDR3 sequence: CASSGGGGPTNEKLFF. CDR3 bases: TGTGCCAGCAGCGGCGGGGGGGGACCAACTAATGAAAAACTGTTTTTT.

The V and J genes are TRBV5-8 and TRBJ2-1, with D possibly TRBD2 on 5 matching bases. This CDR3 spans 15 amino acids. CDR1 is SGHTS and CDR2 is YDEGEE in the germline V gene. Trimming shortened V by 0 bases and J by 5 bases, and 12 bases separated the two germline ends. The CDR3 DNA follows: TGTGCCAGCAGCTTGGCGCTAGGACTTCACAATGAGCAGTTCTTC. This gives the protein CASSLALGLHNEQFF.

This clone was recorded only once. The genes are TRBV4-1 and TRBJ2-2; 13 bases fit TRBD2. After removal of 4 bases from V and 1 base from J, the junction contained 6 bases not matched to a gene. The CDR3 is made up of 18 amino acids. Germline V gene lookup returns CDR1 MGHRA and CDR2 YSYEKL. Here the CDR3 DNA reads TGCGCCAGCAGCCGGGGACTAGCGGGGTTAAAGAACACCGGGGAGCTGTTTTTT. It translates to CASSRGLAGLKNTGELFF.

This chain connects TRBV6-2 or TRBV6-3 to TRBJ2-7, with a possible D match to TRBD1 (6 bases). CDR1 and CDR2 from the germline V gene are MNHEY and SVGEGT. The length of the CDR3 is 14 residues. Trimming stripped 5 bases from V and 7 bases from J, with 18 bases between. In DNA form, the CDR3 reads TGTGCCAGCAGTGACAGGACCGGGTCGGATGAGCAGTACTTC. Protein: CASSDRTGSDEQYF.

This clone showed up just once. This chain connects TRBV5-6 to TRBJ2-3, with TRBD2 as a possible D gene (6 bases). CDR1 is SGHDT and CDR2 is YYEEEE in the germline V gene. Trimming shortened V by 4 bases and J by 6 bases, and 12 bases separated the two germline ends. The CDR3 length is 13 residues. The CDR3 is CASSIGGRDTQYF. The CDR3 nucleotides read TGTGCCAGCAGCATCGGGGGTAGGGATACGCAGTATTTT.